This TCR beta chain was retrieved from a study of T cells in tuberculosis (dated by TCRdb to the late 2010s). The study in broad terms: To characterize T cells specific for the mycobacterial lipid antigen glucose monomycolate (GMM), the study used CD1B tetramers together with high-throughput TCR immunosequencing. Summary of the overall study and its limitations: T cells binding the CD1B-GMM tetramer with low affinity may have been missed by the stringent sort gate.

From cysteine to phenylalanine, the CDR3 is 14 amino acids long. Kept here is only the CDR3 DNA, which spans 42 bases and is read in frame from base 1. The germline V gene (reference sequence) gives CDR1 as SEHNR and CDR2 as FQNEAQ. The junction shows trimming of 2 bases on V and 8 bases on J, plus 12 bases between the germline ends. As concerns this clone: Base-call qualities are not available, and no considerably larger clone is one nucleotide away.

Thawed, overnight-rested PBMC were stained with GMM-loaded CD1B tetramer, a Live/Dead dye and anti-CD3, then sorted on a FACS Aria II. C32 glucose monomycolate purified from Rhodococcus equi was loaded onto CD1B tetramers. Before cryopreservation, the PBMC later used for tetramer sorting had been depleted of CD14-expressing monocytes as part of a separate study. Around 100,000 tetramer-negative cells were sorted from each donor and analyzed alongside the tetramer-positive cells. GMM-loaded CD1B tetramers were used to sort antigen-specific T cells from four healthy South African adults. Because TCR-alpha and TCR-beta chains were sequenced unpaired, no chain pairing information was available. TCR libraries were generated with the immunoSEQ multiplex PCR assay, using TCR-beta and/or TCR-alpha/delta assays for each sample. The Illumina high-throughput platform was used to sequence the amplified TCR libraries. Processing in the source paper ran as follows. Clustering and dimensionality reduction relied on pairwise TCRdist distances among GMM-specific receptors from T cells that were either sorted ex vivo or expanded in vitro. Sequence motifs, defined by gene usage and CDR3 content, were tested for enrichment in tetramer-positive compared with tetramer-negative populations. TCRdb provides this immuneACCESS table in a form limited to in-frame rearrangements. Some clones are lacking; in checked studies, under half of them reflect an unresolved V gene, and why the rest are absent is not known. Clone size and the V and J calls come from that table; the DNA yielded D and trimming. For this sample there are roughly 92,000 clones; approximately 91% appear just once. 1.5% to 2% of the sample is held by the ten biggest clonotypes.

Sequencing was performed on CD1b-GMM tetramer-negative cells sorted from PBMCs. The sample's cell subset or site label, in plain terms: T cells not binding CD1B-GMM tetramer, sorted from same donor. This receptor was identified in an adult woman with latent tuberculosis. The chain joins TRBV7-9 to TRBJ1-4; perhaps TRBD1 is the D gene, with 6 bases matching. CDR3 protein: CASSLSGVAEKLFF. In nucleotide form, the sequence is TGTGCCAGCAGCTTATCAGGGGTGGCAGAAAAACTGTTTTTT.